The 21 T cell receptor beta chains reported below all come from one sample, sequenced in a study of blood T cells in healthy people across ages. Using a J-beta primer mix together with a sample-barcoded 5' primer, a second PCR was run for roughly 6 to 11 cycles. TCRdb ran MiXCR on the 5' RACE reads and lists one entry per CDR3 protein. The table includes some 1.8 million distinct CDR3 sequences, more than 35% detected once. Sequencing used blood. The source is a human donor in good health.

The rearrangement joins TRBV7-9 to TRBJ1-1; D is undetermined. CDR1 is SEHNR and CDR2 is FQNEAQ in the germline V gene (reference sequence). With 9 bases removed from V and 5 bases from J, the gap between germline ends came to 13 bases. CDR3 length equals 12 residues. The CDR3 loop is CASDVGGTEAFF. The DNA for the CDR3 is TGTGCCAGTGATGTCGGTGGAACTGAAGCTTTCTTT.

The V call is TRBV20-1, the J call TRBJ2-3; D possibly corresponds to TRBD2 (7 bases). The CDR3 runs 14 residues. The germline gives CDR1 DFQATT, CDR2 SNEGSKA (reference sequence). Between the trimmed V and J ends, which lost 3 bases and 4 bases, there was a span of 14 bases. The CDR3, as DNA: TGCAGTGCTAGTCTTGGGGGGGCGTCAGATACGCAGTATTTT. This gives the protein CSASLGGASDTQYF.

This clonotype was found a few times. A read error is possible here, since a much larger clone lies one base away. CDR3 sequence: CASSLRGRGFFRGEQFF. The CDR3 DNA reads TGTGCCAGCAGCTTAAGGGGGAGGGGGTTTTTTCGAGGGGAGCAGTTCTTC. The rearrangement uses TRBV7-8 and TRBJ2-1, with TRBD2 as a possible D gene (7 bases). The CDR3 has 17 residues. V shed 2 bases and J shed 10 bases, with 24 bases lying between them. Germline V lookup: CDR1 SGHVS, CDR2 FQNEAQ.

A few counts support this clonotype. V is TRBV20-1 and J is TRBJ1-5; no clear D gene. The germline V gene encodes CDR1 DFQATT and CDR2 SNEGSKA (reference sequence). The CDR3 length is 13 residues. V gave up 2 bases and J gave up 6 bases, with 11 bases separating them. This chain's CDR3 is CSARNPGSQPQHF. In DNA, the CDR3 is TGCAGTGCTAGAAACCCCGGTAGTCAGCCCCAGCATTTT.

This clonotype was detected only once. This chain connects TRBV20-1 to TRBJ2-1; a weak D match, TRBD2 (5 bases). Matching the DNA end better, TRBJ2-7 makes the J call doubtful. The length of the CDR3 is 13 residues. Germline V CDR1 and CDR2: DFQATT, SNEGSKA (reference sequence). CDR3 amino acids: CSARLGLAGEQYF. The CDR3 DNA follows: TGCAGTGCTAGACTAGGGCTAGCCGGTGAGCAGTACTTC.

The chain uses TRBV4-1 and TRBJ2-1, with D uncertain. Germline V gives CDR1 MGHRA, CDR2 YSYEKL. The CDR3 spans 17 residues. V lost 0 bases and J 0 bases, leaving 12 bases between the germline ends. This chain's CDR3 is CASSQEVGGSSYNEQFF. The CDR3 DNA reads TGCGCCAGCAGCCAAGAGGTGGGCGGAAGCTCCTACAATGAGCAGTTCTTC.

The chain joins TRBV9 to TRBJ2-3; D assignment may be TRBD1 or TRBD2 (6 bases each). This CDR3 is built from 19 residues. Germline CDR1 SGDLS, CDR2 YYNGEE. V lost 0 bases and J 0 bases, leaving 20 bases between the germline ends. CDR3 region: CASSVESRGVDGSTDTQYF. CDR3 sequence (DNA): TGTGCCAGCAGCGTAGAGTCGAGGGGGGTCGACGGTAGCACAGATACGCAGTATTTT.

This clonotype was recorded a few times. V gene TRBV7-3 combines with J gene TRBJ2-1, with D perhaps matching TRBD1 (6 bases). The germline V and J ends were trimmed by 5 bases and 0 bases, with 26 bases remaining between them. The germline gives CDR1 SGHTA, CDR2 FQGTGA. CDR3 length: 20 residues. This CDR3 is CASSTVPHKLQGGSYNEQFF. CDR3 bases: TGTGCCAGCAGCACAGTTCCCCATAAGTTACAGGGTGGCTCCTACAATGAGCAGTTCTTC.

This chain joins TRBV9 and TRBJ1-4; D is possibly TRBD1 (5 bases). Trimming took 3 bases from V and 3 from J, leaving 9 bases between them. Germline CDR1 SGDLS, CDR2 YYNGEE. The CDR3 has 14 residues. The CDR3 protein is CASSAGGANEKLFF. CDR3 nucleotide sequence: TGTGCCAGCAGCGCTGGAGGGGCTAATGAAAAACTGTTTTTT.

As for this clonotype: The junction differs from germline at one of its ends, possibly a read error. This chain links TRBV27 with TRBJ1-1; possible D gene TRBD1, 5 bases. Germline values: CDR1 MNHEY, CDR2 SMNVEV (reference sequence). The CDR3 length is 15 residues. DNA for the CDR3: TGTGTCAGCAGTCCTGACAGTTACATGAACACTGAAGCTTTCTTT. Translating gives CVSSPDSYMNTEAFF.

The chain joins TRBV12-3 or TRBV12-4 to TRBJ2-1; maybe TRBD2 (6 bases). V lost 5 bases, J lost 8 bases, and 10 bases lay in between. The CDR3 loop spans 12 amino acids. This chain's CDR3 is CASSGDFDEQFF. CDR3 DNA sequence: TGTGCCAGCAGTGGGGACTTCGATGAGCAGTTCTTC.

This clonotype was seen only a few times. The chain links TRBV20-1 to TRBJ1-4; 8 bases are a match to TRBD1. This CDR3 comprises 15 residues. Germline loops: CDR1 DFQATT, CDR2 SNEGSKA (reference sequence). With 2 bases clipped from V and 6 bases from J, the junction kept 8 bases outside the gene matches. CDR3 residues: CSARLPQGAHEKLFF. CDR3 DNA: TGCAGTGCTAGATTACCCCAGGGGGCTCATGAAAAACTGTTTTTT.

This clonotype has only a few counts. This chain connects TRBV5-1 to TRBJ1-1; possible D gene TRBD1, 5 bases. Trimming left V 4 bases short and J 3 bases short, with 13 bases between. CDR1 and CDR2 (germline): SGHRS, YFSETQ. This CDR3 comprises 14 residues. CDR3 residues: CASSMGGVDTEAFF. The CDR3 DNA sequence: TGCGCCAGCAGCATGGGAGGGGTGGACACTGAAGCTTTCTTT.

CDR3 residues: CASSWAPQSNQPQHF. CDR3 coding DNA: TGTGCCAGCTCCTGGGCCCCACAGAGCAATCAGCCCCAGCATTTT. The chain recombines TRBV6-1 with TRBJ1-5; D is undetermined. The ends were cut back, 8 bases at V and 1 base at J, with 15 bases in the middle. CDR1 and CDR2 from the germline V gene are MNHNS and SASEGT. This CDR3 has 15 residues.

This sequence joins TRBV3-1 and TRBJ1-5, with a tentative D call TRBD1 (5 bases). CDR1 and CDR2 from the germline V gene are LGHDT and YNNKEL (reference sequence). Trimming pared 4 bases from V and 3 bases from J, leaving 10 bases between. This CDR3 is 14 amino acids long. DNA for the CDR3: TGTGCCAGCAGCCGGGACGGAAACAATCAGCCCCAGCATTTT. It is translated as CASSRDGNNQPQHF.

This clonotype was counted only a few times. V usage is TRBV27 and J usage is TRBJ1-5; a weak D match, TRBD1 (6 bases). V dropped 5 bases and J dropped 1 base, with 9 bases sitting between them. The length of the CDR3 is 14 residues. Germline values: CDR1 MNHEY, CDR2 SMNVEV (reference sequence). Here the CDR3 DNA reads TGTGCCAGCAGTATGGGGGGCAGCAATCAGCCCCAGCATTTT. Residues: CASSMGGSNQPQHF.

The genes are TRBV20-1 and TRBJ2-7; D tentatively reads TRBD1 or TRBD2 (6 bases each). This CDR3 has 13 residues. From germline, CDR1 is DFQATT and CDR2 SNEGSKA (reference sequence). The CDR3 is CRARGGSSYEQYV. CDR3 sequence (DNA): TGCAGGGCTAGAGGGGGGAGCTCCTACGAGCAGTACGTC.

V is TRBV4-1 and J is TRBJ1-5; D call uncertain. There are 14 residues in the CDR3. The germline gives CDR1 MGHRA, CDR2 YSYEKL. Between the trimmed V and J ends, which lost 4 bases and 0 bases, there was a span of 7 bases. The DNA of the CDR3 is TGCGCCAGCAGCCCCCCCTCTAGCAATCAGCCCCAGCATTTT. It specifies CASSPPSSNQPQHF.

V and J are TRBV29-1 and TRBJ2-1, with D possibly being TRBD2 (6 bases). V lost 1 base to trimming and J lost 7 bases, with 14 bases between them. Germline CDR1 and CDR2: SQVTM and ANQGSEA. The CDR3 has 14 residues. The CDR3 nucleotides are TGCAGCGTTGAAGTTAGTCTAGCGAGAAATGAGCAGTTCTTC. This codes for CSVEVSLARNEQFF.

The chain recombines TRBV7-2 with TRBJ1-6; D ambiguous. Trimming took off 3 bases at V and 9 bases at J, with 15 bases between the two ends. CDR1 is SGHTA, CDR2 FQGNSA, per germline. This CDR3 region has 15 residues. CDR3 amino acids: CASSFNLTPSSPLHF. The CDR3 region has the DNA TGTGCCAGCAGCTTTAATCTTACACCGAGTTCACCCCTCCACTTT.

V and J are TRBV7-2 and TRBJ2-1; unclear D gene. The V gene's germline CDR1 is SGHTA and CDR2 FQGNSA. The CDR3 runs 13 residues. The ends were cut back, 5 bases at V and 2 bases at J, with 7 bases in the middle. The CDR3 DNA sequence: TGTGCCAGCAGCGTGTTCGCCTACAATGAGCAGTTCTTC. This gives the protein CASSVFAYNEQFF.